The 9 T cell receptor beta chains presented below share a single source sample, sequenced in a study of CD8 T cells in Susac syndrome. An amount of RNA that ranged from 0.5 to 1 ug was reverse transcribed with random hexamers. TCRdb used MiXCR to reprocess the immunoSEQ multiplex PCR reads, holding one entry per CDR3 protein. Among under 350,000 distinct CDR3 sequences listed, roughly nine tenths were seen once. Sequencing was done on a sample of CD4+ T cells from PBMCs. Source of these receptors: a human donor with multiple sclerosis.

This clonotype occurred a few times. V is TRBV30 and J is TRBJ2-7; 8 bases line up with TRBD2. With 4 bases clipped from V and 0 bases from J, the junction kept 11 bases outside the gene matches. Germline assignment: CDR1 GTSNPN and CDR2 SVGIG (reference sequence). The CDR3 is made up of 16 amino acids. CDR3 sequence: CAWNSRGGAGSYEQYF. Here the CDR3 DNA reads TGTGCCTGGAACTCCCGGGGGGGGGCAGGCTCCTACGAGCAGTACTTC.

J is TRBJ2-5 and V is TRBV7-3; 8 nucleotides align to TRBD2. Germline V gives CDR1 SGHTA, CDR2 FQGTGA. The CDR3 spans 17 residues. Unmatched junction bases numbered 10, after V lost 0 bases and J lost 4 bases. The DNA for the CDR3 is TGTGCCAGCAGCTTAACCCCAGCGGGGGCCTTGGGAGAGACCCAGTACTTC. Its protein is CASSLTPAGALGETQYF.

The chain has TRBV29-1 and TRBJ1-1, with a possible D match to TRBD1 (6 bases). Trimming stripped 7 bases from V and 6 bases from J, with 15 bases between. The CDR3 has 12 amino acids. CDR1 and CDR2 from the germline V gene are SQVTM and ANQGSEA. CDR3 protein: CSANREGAEAFF. DNA for the CDR3: TGCAGCGCAAACAGGGAAGGGGCTGAAGCTTTCTTT.

The chain is built from TRBV24-1 and TRBJ2-1; D assignment may be TRBD1 or TRBD2 (6 bases each). CDR1 and CDR2 from the germline V gene are KGHDR and SFDVKD. This CDR3 has 12 residues. Between the trimmed V and J ends, which lost 6 bases and 15 bases, there was a span of 17 bases. The CDR3 nucleotides read TGTGCCACCAGTCTGGGTAGGGGGGTTCCGTTCTTC. It encodes CATSLGRGVPFF.

This rearrangement joins TRBV14 to TRBJ2-3; D not resolved. V lost 4 bases, J lost 6 bases, and 5 bases lay in between. CDR3 length: 11 residues. The germline V gene has CDR1 SGHDN and CDR2 FVKESK. The DNA for the CDR3 is TGTGCCAGCAGCCGTGTCGATACGCAGTATTTT. Translation: CASSRVDTQYF.

V and J are TRBV20-1 and TRBJ2-1, with TRBD2 identical over 9 bases. This CDR3 is built from 14 residues. The ends lost 1 base at V and 6 bases at J; junction bases unmatched: 4. Germline V gene data show CDR1 as DFQATT and CDR2 as SNEGSKA (reference sequence). For the CDR3, the DNA is TGCAGTGCTAGAGGACTAGCGGCTAGCAATGAGCAGTTCTTC. This sequence encodes CSARGLAASNEQFF.

The rearrangement uses TRBV6-5 and TRBJ2-2; D might be TRBD2 (5 bases). The CDR3 has 16 amino acids. V lost 2 bases to trimming and J lost 1 base, with 11 bases between them. Germline CDR1 reads MNHEY; CDR2 reads SVGAGI. CDR3 residues: CASSYDTGRNTGELFF. The CDR3 DNA sequence: TGTGCCAGCAGTTACGATACGGGGAGGAACACCGGGGAGCTGTTTTTT.

The rearrangement links TRBV12-3 or TRBV12-4 to TRBJ1-1, with TRBD1 identical over 7 bases. The CDR3 has 15 amino acids. The junction had 8 bases not matched to a gene; V was cut back by 7 bases and J by 0 bases. CDR3 sequence reads: CASTIAGGLNTEAFF. Here the CDR3 DNA reads TGTGCCAGCACAATCGCAGGGGGGTTGAACACTGAAGCTTTCTTT.

This rearrangement joins TRBV10-3 to TRBJ1-2; maybe TRBD1 (6 bases). The CDR3 has 13 residues. Trimming removed 0 bases from V and 10 bases from J, with 12 bases in between. Germline V gene sequence: CDR1 ENHRY, CDR2 SYGVKD. CDR3 in DNA: TGTGCCATCAGTGAGTCGAATGGGGGGGCCTACACCTTC. This encodes CAISESNGGAYTF.